This is a list of T cell receptor beta chains from one sample in a study of T cells in Graves' hyperthyroidism and ophthalmopathy. TCRdb fed the multiplex PCR reads into MiXCR, producing one record per CDR3 protein. The sample has more than 300,000 distinct CDR3 sequences, roughly 17% seen once. Sequenced sample: blood. These receptors all come from a woman in her thirties with Graves' hyperthyroidism that later progressed to Graves' ophthalmopathy. The CDR3 runs from the conserved cysteine through the conserved F or W. A D gene is named only where the DNA matches it firmly. Rows give clone size only sometimes, using once, few, many, or a class for an expanded clone.

j_gene | v_gene | d_gene | abundance | CDR3aa | CDR3nt
TRBJ1-1 | TRBV10-3 | . | . | CAISGGEVGTTNTEAFF | TGTGCCATCAGTGGGGGGGAGGTCGGGACGACGAACACTGAAGCTTTCTTT
TRBJ2-5 | TRBV24-1 | . | many | CATSDFNLRGYQETQYF | TGTGCCACCAGTGATTTTAACCTACGTGGGTACCAAGAGACCCAGTACTTC
TRBJ1-1 | TRBV5-1 | . | many | CASSLGIGAEAFF | TGCGCCAGCAGCTTGGGGATAGGGGCTGAAGCTTTCTTT
TRBJ1-1 | TRBV5-1 | . | many | CASSSGGPDTEAFF | TGCGCCAGCAGCTCCGGTGGCCCGGACACTGAAGCTTTCTTT
TRBJ2-4 | TRBV6-1 | . | . | CASSEGAQNIQYF | TGTGCCAGCAGTGAGGGGGCGCAAAACATTCAGTACTTC
TRBJ2-7 | TRBV29-1 | . | . | CSAKATTHEQYF | TGCAGCGCAAAGGCTACTACCCACGAGCAGTACTTC
TRBJ2-1 | TRBV3-1 | . | many | CASSQDWGGRFNEQFF | TGTGCCAGCAGCCAAGACTGGGGGGGCCGGTTTAATGAGCAGTTCTTC
TRBJ1-2 | TRBV10-3 | TRBD1 | . | CAISATGGGVHYGYTF | TGTGCCATCAGTGCTACAGGGGGCGGAGTACACTATGGCTACACCTTC
TRBJ2-4 | TRBV15 | . | many | CATSRGKGVNIQYF | TGTGCCACCAGCAGAGGAAAAGGGGTGAACATTCAGTACTTC
TRBJ1-4 | TRBV7-2 | . | many | CASSLVGEKLFF | TGTGCCAGCAGCTTAGTCGGTGAAAAACTGTTTTTT
TRBJ1-5 | TRBV27 | TRBD1 | many | CASSPRDRLTQPQHF | TGTGCCAGCAGTCCCCGGGACAGGCTAACACAGCCCCAGCATTTT
TRBJ1-2 | TRBV2 | TRBD1 | . | CASKTGTGDDGYTF | TGTGCCAGCAAGACCGGGACAGGGGATGATGGCTACACCTTC
TRBJ2-7 | TRBV6-1 | . | many | CASSTSSTYEQYF | TGTGCCAGCAGTACCTCTTCAACTTACGAGCAGTACTTC
TRBJ1-3 | TRBV6-1 | . | . | CASSPGPIRYSGNTIYF | TGTGCCAGCAGTCCGGGACCGATTAGATACTCTGGAAACACCATATATTTT
TRBJ1-1 | TRBV11-2 | . | . | CASSRGDLNTEAFF | TGTGCCAGCAGTCGGGGAGATTTGAACACTGAAGCTTTCTTT
TRBJ1-4 | TRBV20-1 | TRBD1 | . | CSVRGGGAEKLFF | TGCAGTGTTAGAGGAGGGGGCGCGGAAAAACTGTTTTTT
TRBJ2-2 | TRBV6-1 | TRBD1 | many | CASRRDRGPGGELFF | TGTGCCAGCAGGCGGGACAGGGGGCCTGGCGGGGAGCTGTTTTTT
TRBJ2-7 | TRBV7-2 | TRBD2 | . | CASSLDAGVPEQYF | TGTGCCAGCAGCTTAGATGCGGGAGTACCCGAGCAGTACTTC
TRBJ2-3 | TRBV3-1 | TRBD2 | . | CASSHFRLAGGPSTDTQYF | TGTGCCAGCAGCCACTTTAGACTAGCGGGAGGGCCCAGCACAGATACGCAGTATTTT
TRBJ2-1 | TRBV11-2 | . | many | CASSPLQSRRAFF | TGTGCCAGCAGCCCCCTCCAGTCCCGACGTGCGTTCTTC
TRBJ2-7 | TRBV5-4 | . | . | CASSSWTEPPYEQYF | TGTGCCAGCAGCTCGTGGACCGAGCCTCCCTACGAGCAGTACTTC
TRBJ2-7 | TRBV6-2/TRBV6-3 | TRBD2 | many | CASGRLAGVYEQYF | TGTGCCAGCGGAAGGCTAGCGGGGGTTTACGAGCAGTACTTC
TRBJ2-3 | TRBV2 | TRBD2 | few | CASSEAGTSGSSTDTQYF | TGTGCCAGCAGTGAAGCGGGGACTAGCGGGTCTAGCACAGATACGCAGTATTTT
TRBJ1-1 | TRBV6-1 | TRBD1 | many | CASRGTGSQTEAFF | TGTGCCAGTAGAGGGACAGGAAGTCAGACTGAAGCTTTCTTT
TRBJ1-1 | TRBV11-2 | . | many | CASSRFTNTEAFF | TGTGCCAGCAGCCGATTTACGAACACTGAAGCTTTCTTT
TRBJ1-1 | TRBV30 | TRBD1 | many | CASTGGLDTEAFF | TGTGCTTCCACAGGGGGCCTAGACACTGAAGCTTTCTTT
TRBJ2-1 | TRBV6-2/TRBV6-3 | . | . | CASSFAAAYEQFF | TGTGCCAGCAGTTTTGCAGCAGCCTACGAGCAGTTCTTC
TRBJ2-1 | TRBV7-8 | . | . | CASSPRRAAYNEQFF | TGTGCCAGCAGCCCTCGTCGAGCGGCCTACAATGAGCAGTTCTTC
TRBJ1-5 | TRBV19 | . | few | CASMGRGYHSNQPQHF | TGTGCCAGTATGGGCAGGGGATATCATAGCAATCAGCCCCAGCATTTT
TRBJ2-7 | TRBV6-1 | . | many | CASTPLEGSYEQYF | TGTGCCAGCACCCCCTTAGAGGGCTCCTACGAGCAGTACTTC
TRBJ2-2 | TRBV3-1 | TRBD2 | . | CASSQASGSYTGELFF | TGTGCCAGCAGCCAAGCTAGCGGGAGTTACACCGGGGAGCTGTTTTTT
TRBJ2-2 | TRBV28 | TRBD2 | . | CASRGLAGLTGELFF | TGTGCCAGCAGGGGACTAGCGGGATTAACCGGGGAGCTGTTTTTT
TRBJ2-3 | TRBV20-1 | . | many | CSARGEFEGSTDTQYF | TGCAGTGCCAGGGGAGAGTTCGAGGGTTCCACAGATACGCAGTATTTT
TRBJ2-5 | TRBV6-1 | TRBD1 | many | CASSRKPGQGETQYF | TGTGCCAGCAGTAGAAAGCCGGGACAGGGGGAGACCCAGTACTTC
TRBJ1-2 | TRBV19 | . | . | CASSTRLHLGQYGGYTF | TGTGCCAGTAGTACGAGACTACACCTCGGACAGTACGGTGGCTACACCTTC
TRBJ2-1 | TRBV4-1 | . | . | CASSQGEFGINEQFF | TGCGCCAGCAGCCAAGGGGAGTTTGGCATTAATGAGCAGTTCTTC
TRBJ2-5 | TRBV5-1 | TRBD2 | . | CASSFGGGIGETQYF | TGCGCCAGCAGCTTCGGGGGGGGGATCGGAGAGACCCAGTACTTC
TRBJ2-5 | TRBV12-3/TRBV12-4 | . | many | CASRPGGREETQYF | TGTGCCAGCAGACCAGGGGGGCGCGAAGAGACCCAGTACTTC
TRBJ2-5 | TRBV7-6 | . | many | CASSSEQETQYF | TGTGCCAGCAGCTCCGAGCAAGAGACCCAGTACTTC
TRBJ1-2 | TRBV27 | . | many | CASSLRGARYGYTF | TGTGCCAGCAGTTTACGGGGGGCGCGGTATGGCTACACCTTC
TRBJ1-3 | TRBV12-3/TRBV12-4 | . | . | CASSLAEGWAIYF | TGTGCCAGCAGTTTAGCAGAGGGGTGGGCCATATATTTT
TRBJ2-2 | TRBV27 | TRBD2 | few | CASSPAGGVDAGELFF | TGTGCCAGCAGTCCCGCGGGAGGCGTGGACGCCGGGGAGCTGTTTTTT
TRBJ2-7 | TRBV5-1 | . | many | CASSEGFEQYF | TGCGCCAGCAGCGAAGGGTTCGAGCAGTACTTC
TRBJ2-2 | TRBV4-1 | TRBD2 | few | CASSQDTSGRATRELFF | TGCGCCAGCAGCCAGGATACTAGCGGGAGGGCCACCCGGGAGCTGTTTTTT
TRBJ1-1 | TRBV29-1 | . | many | CSVALRGNVAEAFF | TGCAGCGTCGCGCTCAGGGGTAACGTCGCTGAAGCTTTCTTT
TRBJ1-2 | TRBV10-3 | TRBD1 | . | CAISAPGQQNYGYTF | TGTGCCATCAGCGCACCGGGACAGCAAAACTATGGCTACACCTTC
TRBJ1-1 | TRBV27 | . | many | CASSLVGGNTEAFF | TGTGCCAGCAGTTTGGTGGGAGGGAACACTGAAGCTTTCTTT
TRBJ1-1 | TRBV2 | . | many | CASRTVLGGGNTEAFF | TGTGCCAGCAGGACAGTTTTGGGCGGAGGGAACACTGAAGCTTTCTTT